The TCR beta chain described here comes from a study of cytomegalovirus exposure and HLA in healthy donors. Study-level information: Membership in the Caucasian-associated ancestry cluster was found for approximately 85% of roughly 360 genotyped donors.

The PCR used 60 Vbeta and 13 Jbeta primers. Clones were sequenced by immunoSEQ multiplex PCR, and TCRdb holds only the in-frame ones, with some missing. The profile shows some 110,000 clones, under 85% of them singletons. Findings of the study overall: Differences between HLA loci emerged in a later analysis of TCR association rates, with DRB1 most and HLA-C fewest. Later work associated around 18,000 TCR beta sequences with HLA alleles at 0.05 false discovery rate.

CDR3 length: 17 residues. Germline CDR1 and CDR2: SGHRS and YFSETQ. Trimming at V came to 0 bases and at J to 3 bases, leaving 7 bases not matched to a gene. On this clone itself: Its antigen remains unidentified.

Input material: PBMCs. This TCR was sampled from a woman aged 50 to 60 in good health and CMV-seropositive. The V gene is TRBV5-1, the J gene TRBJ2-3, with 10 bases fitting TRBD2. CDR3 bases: TGCGCCAGCAGCTTGGCCCCAGCGGGGGGGGGAACAGATACGCAGTATTTT. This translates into CASSLAPAGGGTDTQYF.